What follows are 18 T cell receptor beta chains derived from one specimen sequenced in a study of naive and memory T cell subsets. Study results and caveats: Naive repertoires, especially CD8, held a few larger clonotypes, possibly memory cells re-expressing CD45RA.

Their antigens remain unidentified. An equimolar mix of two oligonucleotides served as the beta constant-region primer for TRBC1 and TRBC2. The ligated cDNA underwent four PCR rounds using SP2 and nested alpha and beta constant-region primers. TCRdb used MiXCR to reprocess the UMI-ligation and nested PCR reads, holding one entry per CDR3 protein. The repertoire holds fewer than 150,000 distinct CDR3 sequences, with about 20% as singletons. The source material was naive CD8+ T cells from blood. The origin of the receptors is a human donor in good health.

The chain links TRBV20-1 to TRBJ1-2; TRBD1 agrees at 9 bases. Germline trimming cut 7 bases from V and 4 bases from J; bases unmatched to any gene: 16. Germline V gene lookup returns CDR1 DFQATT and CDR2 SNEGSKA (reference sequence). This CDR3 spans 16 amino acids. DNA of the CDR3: TGCAGTGTTCAGGGGACAGGGAGCGAAGGAGGCTATGGCTACACCTTC. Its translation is CSVQGTGSEGGYGYTF.

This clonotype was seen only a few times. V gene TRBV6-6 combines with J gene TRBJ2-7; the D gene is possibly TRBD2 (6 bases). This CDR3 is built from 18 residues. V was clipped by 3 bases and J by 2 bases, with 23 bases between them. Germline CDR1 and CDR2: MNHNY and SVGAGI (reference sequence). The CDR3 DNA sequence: TGTGCCAGCAGTTATTTATTCGGAGGGGTGGCCGAAGCCTACGAGCAGTACTTC. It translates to CASSYLFGGVAEAYEQYF.

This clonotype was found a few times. The chain's CDR3 is CASRAFYEQYF. The CDR3 DNA follows: TGTGCCAGCAGGGCGTTCTACGAGCAGTACTTC. The chain is built from TRBV6-2 or TRBV6-3 and TRBJ2-7; D is ambiguous. V lost 6 bases to trimming and J lost 3 bases, with 6 bases between them. The CDR3 has 11 residues. CDR1 is MNHEY, CDR2 SVGEGT, per germline.

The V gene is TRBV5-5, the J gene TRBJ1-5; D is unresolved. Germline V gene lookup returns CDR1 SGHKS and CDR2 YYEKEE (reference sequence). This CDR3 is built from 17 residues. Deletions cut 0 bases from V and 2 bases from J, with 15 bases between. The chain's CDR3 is CASSLVAWGNGNQPQHF. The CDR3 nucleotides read TGTGCCAGCAGCTTGGTCGCATGGGGAAATGGCAATCAGCCCCAGCATTTT.

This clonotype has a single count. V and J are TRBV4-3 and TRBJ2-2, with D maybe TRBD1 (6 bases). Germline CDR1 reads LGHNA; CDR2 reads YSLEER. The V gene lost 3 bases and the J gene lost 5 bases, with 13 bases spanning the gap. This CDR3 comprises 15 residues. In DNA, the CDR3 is TGCGCCAGCAGCCACCAGGGGCTGGGAACCGGGGAGCTGTTTTTT. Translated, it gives CASSHQGLGTGELFF.

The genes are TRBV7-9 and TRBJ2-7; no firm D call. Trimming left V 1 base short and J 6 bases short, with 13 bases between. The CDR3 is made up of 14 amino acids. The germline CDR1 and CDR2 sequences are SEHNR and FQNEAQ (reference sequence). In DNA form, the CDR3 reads TGTGCCAGCAGCTTAGGTGTAATGGGTGGCGAGCAGTACTTC. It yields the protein CASSLGVMGGEQYF.

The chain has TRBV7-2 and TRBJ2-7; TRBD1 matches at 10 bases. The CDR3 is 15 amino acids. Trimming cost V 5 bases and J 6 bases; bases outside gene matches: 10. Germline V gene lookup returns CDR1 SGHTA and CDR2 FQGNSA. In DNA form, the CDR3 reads TGTGCCAGCAGCCCGAAGGACAGGGGGTTCTCCGAGCAGTACTTC. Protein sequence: CASSPKDRGFSEQYF.

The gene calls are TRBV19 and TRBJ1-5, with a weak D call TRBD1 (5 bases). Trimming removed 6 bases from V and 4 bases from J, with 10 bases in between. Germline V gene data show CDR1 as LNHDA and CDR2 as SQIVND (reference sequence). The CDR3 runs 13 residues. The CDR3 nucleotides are TGTGCCAGTAGAAGGGGTGGGAATCAGCCCCAGCATTTT. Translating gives CASRRGGNQPQHF.

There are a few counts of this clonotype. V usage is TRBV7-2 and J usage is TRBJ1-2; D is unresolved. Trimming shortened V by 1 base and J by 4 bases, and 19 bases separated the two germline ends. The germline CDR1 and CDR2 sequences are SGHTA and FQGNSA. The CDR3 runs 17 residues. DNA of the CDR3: TGTGCCAGCAGCTTAGATCCGAACACTCTATTAAGCTATGGCTACACCTTC. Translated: CASSLDPNTLLSYGYTF.

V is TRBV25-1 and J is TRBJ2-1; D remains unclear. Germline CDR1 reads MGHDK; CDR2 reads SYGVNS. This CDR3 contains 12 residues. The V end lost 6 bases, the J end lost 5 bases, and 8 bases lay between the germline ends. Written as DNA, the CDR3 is TGTGCCAGCAGCCAAATTAACAATGAGCAGTTCTTC. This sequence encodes CASSQINNEQFF.

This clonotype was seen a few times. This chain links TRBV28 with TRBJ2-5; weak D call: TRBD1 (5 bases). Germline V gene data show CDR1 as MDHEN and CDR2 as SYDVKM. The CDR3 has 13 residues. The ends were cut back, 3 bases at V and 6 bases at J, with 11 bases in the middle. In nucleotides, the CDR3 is TGTGCCAGCAGTTTTGCCCAGGGAAAGACCCAGTACTTC. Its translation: CASSFAQGKTQYF.

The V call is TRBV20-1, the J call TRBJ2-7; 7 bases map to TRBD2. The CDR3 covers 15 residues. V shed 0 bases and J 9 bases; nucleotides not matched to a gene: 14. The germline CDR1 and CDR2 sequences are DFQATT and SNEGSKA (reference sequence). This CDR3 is CSARDRSGDPTLQYF. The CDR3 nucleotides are TGCAGTGCTAGAGATCGGAGCGGGGACCCCACGTTGCAGTACTTC.

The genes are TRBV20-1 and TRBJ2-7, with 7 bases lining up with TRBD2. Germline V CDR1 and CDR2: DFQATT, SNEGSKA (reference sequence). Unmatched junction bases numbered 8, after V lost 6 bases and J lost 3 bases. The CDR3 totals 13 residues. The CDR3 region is CSARPPSGYEQYF. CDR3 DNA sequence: TGCAGTGCCAGGCCCCCTAGCGGCTACGAGCAGTACTTC.

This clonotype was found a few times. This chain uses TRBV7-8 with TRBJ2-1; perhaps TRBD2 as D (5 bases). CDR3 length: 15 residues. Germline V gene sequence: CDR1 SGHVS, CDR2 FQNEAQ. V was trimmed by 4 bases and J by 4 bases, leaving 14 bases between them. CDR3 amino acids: CASSSPDFMYNEQFF. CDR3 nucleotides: TGTGCCAGCAGCTCCCCGGACTTTATGTACAATGAGCAGTTCTTC.

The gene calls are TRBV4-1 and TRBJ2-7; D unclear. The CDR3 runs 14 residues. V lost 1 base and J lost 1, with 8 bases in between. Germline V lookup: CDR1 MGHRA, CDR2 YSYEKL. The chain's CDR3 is CASSQAHRSYEQYF. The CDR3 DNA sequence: TGCGCCAGCAGCCAAGCCCATAGGTCCTACGAGCAGTACTTC.

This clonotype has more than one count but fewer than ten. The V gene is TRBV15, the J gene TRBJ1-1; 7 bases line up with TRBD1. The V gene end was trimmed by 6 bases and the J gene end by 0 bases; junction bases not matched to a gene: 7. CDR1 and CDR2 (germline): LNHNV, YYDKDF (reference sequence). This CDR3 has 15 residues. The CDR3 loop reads CATRIDRELNTEAFF. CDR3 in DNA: TGTGCCACCAGGATAGACAGGGAGCTGAACACTGAAGCTTTCTTT.

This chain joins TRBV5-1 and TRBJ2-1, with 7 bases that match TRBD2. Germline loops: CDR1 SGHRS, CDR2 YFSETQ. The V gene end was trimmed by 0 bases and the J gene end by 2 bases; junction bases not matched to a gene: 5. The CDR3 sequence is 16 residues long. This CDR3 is CASSLELAVTYNEQFF. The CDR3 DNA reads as TGCGCCAGCAGCTTGGAGCTAGCGGTGACCTACAATGAGCAGTTCTTC.

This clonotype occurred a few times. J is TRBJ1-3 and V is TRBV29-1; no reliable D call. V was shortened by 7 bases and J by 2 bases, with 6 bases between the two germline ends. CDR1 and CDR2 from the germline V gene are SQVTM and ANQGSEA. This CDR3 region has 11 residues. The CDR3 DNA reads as TGCAGCGCCCGAACTGGAAACACCATATATTTT. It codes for CSARTGNTIYF.